This paragraph covers one T cell receptor beta chain sequence. The data derive from a study of CD8 T cells in Susac syndrome. A quantity of roughly 0.5 to 1 ug RNA underwent reverse transcription using random hexamers. The amplification used immunoSEQ multiplex PCR on TCR beta CDR3; it spanned 54 Vbeta and 13 Jbeta. TCRdb passed the immunoSEQ multiplex PCR reads through MiXCR, listing each CDR3 protein once. This table has around 170,000 distinct CDR3 sequences, under 97% appearing once. Sequencing of TCR beta was undertaken in CD8+ and CD4+ T cells derived from blood. The CDR3 is 11 residues long. Germline V gives CDR1 DFQATT, CDR2 SNEGSKA (reference sequence). V lost 6 bases to trimming and J lost 1 base, with 4 bases between them.

Specimen: CD4+ T cells from PBMCs. This chain joins TRBV20-1 and TRBJ2-1; no clear D. The TCR was taken from a human donor with Susac syndrome. The CDR3 bases are TGCAGTGCGAGATCCTACAATGAGCAGTTCTTC. This gives the protein CSARSYNEQFF.